A selection of T cell receptor beta chains follows, all from one sample in a study of T-cell memory formation after mild COVID-19. Using its own MiXCR run on the 5' RACE reads, TCRdb lists one record per CDR3 protein. The table records roughly 200,000 distinct CDR3 sequences, 20% to 25% of them present only once. The sample was PBMCs or a T cell subset sorted from them (not recorded which). All receptors derive from an adult woman who had mild COVID-19 (a few samples of this study predate the infection). Cell type and time point are not known. CDR3s include the opening cysteine and the closing phenylalanine or tryptophan. D genes are given only for firm matches. Some rows have no size entry. The others give once, few or many, or a class for an expanded clone.

D	size	V	J	DNA	CDR3
.	.	TRBV7-2	TRBJ1-1	TGTGCCAGCAGCCACCATATCCGGGGACGGACTCGGAACACTGAAGCTTTCTTT	CASSHHIRGRTRNTEAFF
TRBD1	.	TRBV5-1	TRBJ1-1	TGCGCCAGCAGCTACAGGACAGGGGGTTACACTGAAGCTTTCTTT	CASSYRTGGYTEAFF
.	.	TRBV11-2	TRBJ2-7	TGTGCCAGCAGCTTAGATGGCAGGGCCTTATACGAGCAGTACTTC	CASSLDGRALYEQYF
TRBD2	.	TRBV11-3	TRBJ2-5	TGTGCCAGCAGCTCCTCCTCGGGACTAGCCCTGCGACAAGAGACCCAGTACTTC	CASSSSSGLALRQETQYF
TRBD1	.	TRBV20-1	TRBJ1-1	TGCAGTGCTAGAGGACGGGGACAGATCTTTGCTTTCTTT	CSARGRGQIFAFF
.	few	TRBV5-1	TRBJ1-5	TGCGCCAGCAGCCCTGGAAGGGGCCCGGGCGATCAGCCCCAGCATTTT	CASSPGRGPGDQPQHF
.	few	TRBV5-1	TRBJ1-1	TGCGCCAGCAGCTCGGCACAGGGTCGTTTTGAGGACACTGAAGCTTTCTTT	CASSSAQGRFEDTEAFF
.	.	TRBV12-3/TRBV12-4	TRBJ1-3	TGTGCCAGCAGTTTCGGGCCCACTTTCTCTGGAAACACCATATATTTT	CASSFGPTFSGNTIYF
TRBD1	few	TRBV6-2/TRBV6-3	TRBJ2-3	TGTGCCAGCAGCCCCGACCCAACAGGGGCCACAGATACGCAGTATTTT	CASSPDPTGATDTQYF
.	few	TRBV6-5	TRBJ2-3	TGTGCCAGCAGTTACTCTCGACCAGATACGCAGTATTTT	CASSYSRPDTQYF
TRBD1	few	TRBV4-1	TRBJ2-7	TGCGCCAGCACCCCCCAGGGGGACAGCTCCTACGAGCAGTACTTC	CASTPQGDSSYEQYF
.	few	TRBV5-5	TRBJ2-7	TGTGCCAGCAGCTTGACGGACACCGAGCAGTACTTC	CASSLTDTEQYF
.	.	TRBV10-3	TRBJ2-7	TGTGCCACCTTAGGGGGGGCCTACGAGCAGTACTTC	CATLGGAYEQYF
.	.	TRBV7-9	TRBJ1-1	TGTGCCAGCAGCTTCCCCGGGGGCCGGAACACTGAAGCTTTCTTT	CASSFPGGRNTEAFF
TRBD2	.	TRBV6-2/TRBV6-3	TRBJ2-6	TGTGCCAGCAGTTTCGGACCAAGACTAGCGGGAGACTCTGGGGCCAACGTCCTGACTTTC	CASSFGPRLAGDSGANVLTF
.	few	TRBV5-1	TRBJ2-7	TGCGCCAGCAGCGATGGGCTGTGGAAGGAGGACTACGAGCAGTACTTC	CASSDGLWKEDYEQYF
.	.	TRBV2	TRBJ2-7	TGTGCCAGCGCTGTACAGGAAGTCTCCTACGAGCAGTACTTC	CASAVQEVSYEQYF
.	few	TRBV9	TRBJ1-5	TGTGCCAGCAGCGCCGAGGACAGCCATTGGCCCCAGCATTTT	CASSAEDSHWPQHF
.	.	TRBV4-1	TRBJ2-7	TGCGCCAGCAGCCAAGAAAGGCGCTACGAGCAGTACTTC	CASSQERRYEQYF
.	many	TRBV4-3	TRBJ1-1	TGCGCCAGCAGCCAAGGGTTGGTGGGAGGGAACACTGAAGCTTTCTTT	CASSQGLVGGNTEAFF
.	.	TRBV5-1	TRBJ2-1	TGCGCCAGCAGCGAGCCGGGACATGGACGCTACAATGAGCAGTTCTTC	CASSEPGHGRYNEQFF
.	few	TRBV7-9	TRBJ2-1	TGTGCCAGCAGCTTAGAGGACTCCGGTGAGCAGTTCTTC	CASSLEDSGEQFF
TRBD2	.	TRBV9	TRBJ2-1	TGTGCCAGCAGCGTATTCCTAGCGGGGGGTGATGAGCAGTTCTTC	CASSVFLAGGDEQFF
.	few	TRBV9	TRBJ2-5	TGTGCCAGCAGCGTAGTAGACAGGGAGGGAGAGACCCAGTACTTC	CASSVVDREGETQYF
.	.	TRBV25-1	TRBJ2-7	TGTGCCAGCAGCCCGGTCGGGCAGGGCGGCGAGCAGTACTTC	CASSPVGQGGEQYF
.	once	TRBV6-2/TRBV6-3	TRBJ2-7	TGTGCCAGCAGTTATGCGGGGCCCTACGAGCAGTACTTC	CASSYAGPYEQYF
TRBD1	.	TRBV20-1	TRBJ2-3	TGCAGTGCTGGATGGACAGGGACAGATACGCAGTATTTT	CSAGWTGTDTQYF
.	.	TRBV24-1	TRBJ2-1	TGTGCCACCAGTGATAATAGAGTCAGCTCCTACAATGAGCAGTTCTTC	CATSDNRVSSYNEQFF
.	once	TRBV19	TRBJ1-2	TGTGCCAGCCTAGCCCCTTATGGCTACACCTTC	CASLAPYGYTF
.	few	TRBV29-1	TRBJ2-2	TGCAGCGTTGAAGAAGGATTCACCGGGGAGCTGTTTTTT	CSVEEGFTGELFF
TRBD1	.	TRBV9	TRBJ2-1	TGTGCCAGCAGCCCAATGGGACAGCTTTACTACAATGAGCAGTTCTTC	CASSPMGQLYYNEQFF
TRBD2	few	TRBV9	TRBJ2-1	TGTGCCAGCAGCGTAGGAGGGGGACTAGCGGGCGCGAGCTCCTACAATGAGCAGTTCTTC	CASSVGGGLAGASSYNEQFF
TRBD2	.	TRBV15	TRBJ2-7	TGTGCCACCAGCAGAGCCCCGCCCCTAGCGGAGCCCAATTACGAGCAGTACTTC	CATSRAPPLAEPNYEQYF
.	.	TRBV12-3/TRBV12-4	TRBJ1-2	TGTGCCAGCAGTTTAGCAGGCACTTTGGGTGAGGATACCTTC	CASSLAGTLGEDTF
TRBD2	few	TRBV19	TRBJ2-1	TGTGCCAGTAGTACGGCGGGGGGGCCGAATGAGCAGTTCTTC	CASSTAGGPNEQFF
TRBD2	few	TRBV7-9	TRBJ2-5	TGTGCCAGCAGCTTAGTGCAGGGAGGGGAGACCCAGTACTTC	CASSLVQGGETQYF
.	.	TRBV5-6	TRBJ1-2	TGTGCCAGCAGCCCAAACAGGATAAACTATGGCTACACCTTC	CASSPNRINYGYTF